One sample yielded the 2 T cell receptor beta chains listed below, sequenced in a study of metastatic and nonmetastatic thyroid tumors. TCRdb re-called the PCR reads with MiXCR. The repertoire consists of around 38,000 clones, with 20% to 30% occurring once and the leading ten covering roughly 8.8%. None of the patients had undergone any treatment ahead of thyroid surgery. The sequenced sample consisted of blood. Receptor source: a female donor with papillary thyroid cancer or a benign thyroid nodule (not recorded which). Some clones in this sample may be carry-over from other donors' samples.

The chain carries TRBV20-1 and TRBJ2-7; D gene unclear. Germline V lookup: CDR1 DFQATT, CDR2 SNEGSKA (reference sequence). Trimming left V 1 base short and J 2 bases short, with 21 bases between. The CDR3 is 17 amino acids. The CDR3 sequence: CSARGDFFQTTPYEQYF. In DNA form, the CDR3 reads TGCAGTGCTAGAGGAGACTTTTTTCAGACGACCCCCTACGAGCAGTACTTC.

The table lists this clone with many counts. The rearrangement uses TRBV27 and TRBJ2-5; D is perhaps TRBD1 or TRBD2 (7 bases each). This CDR3 contains 15 residues. Deletions cut 4 bases from V and 7 bases from J, with 19 bases between. From germline, CDR1 is MNHEY and CDR2 SMNVEV (reference sequence). This chain's CDR3 is CASSSAGQRVGTQYF. CDR3 in DNA: TGTGCCAGCAGTTCAGCGGGACAGAGGGTTGGGACCCAGTACTTC.